The 15 T cell receptor beta chains below come from one sample, sequenced in a study of shared clonotypes between healthy human individuals (dated by TCRdb to about 2020). Receptor amplification or capture employed the immunoSEQ multiplex PCR assay. TCRdb mirrors the immuneACCESS table, restricted to in-frame sequences. Some clones are absent from its copies; in checked studies, under half trace to an unresolved V gene, and the reason for the others is unknown. Recorded for this sample are about 100,000 clones; about half of them occurred a single time. Around 16% of the sample is taken by the ten largest. The source material was PBMCs. The receptors come from a woman in her thirties or forties in good health. Some clones in this sample may be carry-over from other donors' samples.

This clone was seen ten or more times. This chain joins TRBV30 and TRBJ1-5, with D uncertain. The CDR3 has 13 residues. Trimming pared 6 bases from V and 0 bases from J, leaving 9 bases between. Germline V gives CDR1 GTSNPN, CDR2 SVGIG (reference sequence). CDR3 protein: CACCDHSNQPQHF. Here the CDR3 DNA reads TGTGCCTGCTGTGACCATAGCAATCAGCCCCAGCATTTT. The full variable domain, rest sourced from reference TRBV30 and TRBJ1-5, is SQTIHQWPATLVQPVGSPLSLECTVEGTSNPNLYWYRQAAGRGLQLLFYSVGIGQISSEVPQNLSASRPQDRQFILSSKKLLLSDSGFYLCACCDHSNQPQHFGDGTRLSIL.

This chain uses TRBV7-9 with TRBJ1-1; no definite D call. This CDR3 contains 13 residues. Germline CDR1 reads SEHNR; CDR2 reads FQNEAQ (reference sequence). With 4 bases removed from V and 0 bases from J, the gap between germline ends came to 6 bases. CDR3 DNA sequence: TGTGCCAGCAGCTCACAGATGAACACTGAAGCTTTCTTT. Encoded protein: CASSSQMNTEAFF.

This clone was counted between two and nine times. As DNA, the CDR3 is TGTGCTAGTGGTAAACAGGGGATGAGCTCCTACAATGAGCAGTTCTTC. This sequence encodes CASGKQGMSSYNEQFF. This sequence joins TRBV12-5 and TRBJ2-1, with 7 bases that match TRBD1. The CDR3 has 16 amino acids. With V trimmed by 5 bases and J by 0 bases, 7 bases remained unmatched. From germline, CDR1 is LGHNT and CDR2 FRNRAP.

This clone was observed a few times. The J gene is TRBJ2-7, the V gene TRBV7-9, with D perhaps matching TRBD2 (6 bases). The ends were cut back, 1 base at V and 0 bases at J, with 10 bases in the middle. This CDR3 has 15 residues. CDR1 is SEHNR, CDR2 FQNEAQ, per germline (reference sequence). This CDR3 is CASSLGGASSYEQYF. CDR3 sequence (DNA): TGTGCCAGCAGCTTAGGCGGGGCGAGCTCCTACGAGCAGTACTTC.

The chain couples TRBV18 to TRBJ1-1, with TRBD1 matching 7 bases. V shed 3 bases and J 3 bases; nucleotides not matched to a gene: 7. This CDR3 is 15 amino acids long. CDR1 and CDR2 (germline): KGHSH, LQKENI. The CDR3 is CASSPLGGEDTEAFF. CDR3 in DNA: TGTGCCAGCTCACCCTTAGGGGGCGAAGACACTGAAGCTTTCTTT. Filled out from reference TRBV18 and TRBJ1-1, the complete variable domain reads NAGVMQNPRHLVRRRGQEARLRCSPMKGHSHVYWYRQLPEEGLKFMVYLQKENIIDESGMPKERFSAEFPKEGPSILRIQQVVRGDSAAYFCASSPLGGEDTEAFFGQGTRLTVV.

Notes on this clone: Only one base separates this from a far larger clonotype, so it likely reflects a read error. Distinct nucleotide sequences in the sample also encode this CDR3. The chain is built from TRBV2 and TRBJ2-7, with 10 bases lining up with TRBD2. CDR3 size: 15 residues. V was clipped by 6 bases and J by 7 bases; unmatched bases: 12. Germline CDR1 and CDR2: SNHLY and FYNNEI. In nucleotides, the CDR3 is TGTGCCAGCAGACAAACTAGCGGGACTTCAGGTGAGCAGTACTTC. Protein: CASRQTSGTSGEQYF.

This clone was detected ten times or more. The gene calls are TRBV5-1 and TRBJ1-1; a weak D match, TRBD1 (5 bases). CDR1 is SGHRS, CDR2 YFSETQ, per germline. The V end lost 4 bases, the J end lost 5 bases, and 15 bases lay between the germline ends. The length of the CDR3 is 14 residues. As DNA, the CDR3 is TGCGCCAGCAGCCCGGTTGTGCAGGGTACTGAAGCTTTCTTT. It translates to CASSPVVQGTEAFF.

This clone was picked up a small number of times. The CDR3 sequence: CASGPRYEQYF. DNA of the CDR3: TGTGCCAGCGGACCACGCTACGAGCAGTACTTC. The chain combines TRBV6-5 with TRBJ2-7, with no clear D. This CDR3 is built from 11 residues. Germline V CDR1 and CDR2: MNHEY, SVGAGI. V lost 8 bases and J 3 bases, leaving 8 bases between the germline ends.

This clone was found many times. This chain links TRBV6-5 with TRBJ1-3; no firm D call. This CDR3 is 13 amino acids long. CDR1 MNHEY and CDR2 SVGAGI come from the germline V gene. Trimming stripped 8 bases from V and 0 bases from J, with 8 bases between. The CDR3 protein is CASGRISGNTIYF. The CDR3 DNA follows: TGTGCCAGCGGTCGAATCTCTGGAAACACCATATATTTT.

J is TRBJ2-7 and V is TRBV29-1; D may correspond to TRBD1 or TRBD2 (5 bases each). Trimming cost V 6 bases and J 4 bases, with 16 bases left between them. The CDR3 totals 13 residues. CDR1 and CDR2 from the germline V gene are SQVTM and ANQGSEA. The CDR3 sequence is CSVEGPGRYEQYF. The CDR3 DNA sequence: TGCAGCGTCGAGGGGCCGGGACGATACGAGCAGTACTTC.

This clone was picked up many times. J is TRBJ2-1 and V is TRBV7-3, with TRBD2 identical over 7 bases. The CDR3 consists of 13 residues. The trim removed 3 bases at V and 7 bases at J, leaving 3 bases unmatched. Germline CDR1 and CDR2: SGHTA and FQGTGA. The CDR3 coding sequence is TGTGCCAGCAGCTTTGGGACTAATAATGAGCAGTTCTTC. It translates to CASSFGTNNEQFF. Full variable domain (outside the CDR3, taken from reference TRBV7-3 and TRBJ2-1): GAGVSQTPSNKVTEKGKYVELRCDPISGHTALYWYRQSLGQGPEFLIYFQGTGAADDSGLPNDRFFAVRPEGSVSTLKIQRTERGDSAVYLCASSFGTNNEQFFGPGTRLTVL.

The CDR3 nucleotides are TGTGCCTGGGGTGGGCTATACCCGGGACAGGGGAACTATGGCTACACCTTC. Its translation is CAWGGLYPGQGNYGYTF. V and J are TRBV30 and TRBJ1-2; 10 nucleotides agree with TRBD1. Germline CDR1 GTSNPN, CDR2 SVGIG (reference sequence). Trimming took 5 bases from V and 2 from J; bases not matched to a gene: 14. The CDR3 totals 17 residues.

This chain uses TRBV4-1 with TRBJ1-2, with 7 bases matching TRBD1. Trimming cost V 2 bases and J 4 bases; bases outside gene matches: 4. Germline-derived CDR1 and CDR2 are MGHRA and YSYEKL. This CDR3 has 14 amino acids. The CDR3 protein is CASSQTGEGYGYTF. The CDR3, as DNA: TGCGCCAGCAGCCAAACAGGGGAGGGCTATGGCTACACCTTC.

The chain joins TRBV27 to TRBJ2-1; TRBD2 agrees at 8 bases. The V gene's germline CDR1 is MNHEY and CDR2 SMNVEV (reference sequence). V lost 5 bases, J lost 3 bases, and 9 bases stayed unmatched. CDR3 length: 16 residues. CDR3 residues: CASSLQPLAGYNEQFF. CDR3 in DNA: TGTGCCAGCAGTCTCCAACCCCTAGCGGGCTACAATGAGCAGTTCTTC.

The chain uses TRBV29-1 and TRBJ2-5; 8 nucleotides align to TRBD2. Trimming took 7 bases from V and 5 from J; bases not matched to a gene: 12. The germline V gene encodes CDR1 SQVTM and CDR2 ANQGSEA. CDR3 length: 14 residues. This CDR3 reads CSGTPSGSGETQYF. For the CDR3, the DNA is TGCAGCGGGACGCCAAGCGGGAGTGGGGAGACCCAGTACTTC.